The 20 T cell receptor beta chains below come from one sample, sequenced in a study of shared clonotypes between healthy human individuals. Using immunoSEQ multiplex PCR, the repertoire was profiled, and TCRdb retains in-frame clones only, with some absent. Among roughly 1,000,000 clones listed, about 84% were seen once. Sequenced sample: memory CD4+ T cells from PBMCs. Specified subset: CD45RA-negative fraction. The receptors derive from a man younger than 30 in good health. Some clones in this sample may be carry-over from other donors' samples.

The V and J genes are TRBV7-9 and TRBJ2-3; TRBD1 is a possible D gene (5 bases). CDR1 is SEHNR and CDR2 is FQNEAQ in the germline V gene (reference sequence). This CDR3 has 16 residues. Trimming shortened V by 7 bases and J by 4 bases, and 21 bases separated the two germline ends. The CDR3 sequence: CASTLPGRVSADTQYF. Written as DNA, the CDR3 is TGTGCCAGCACATTGCCGGGCAGGGTATCAGCAGATACGCAGTATTTT.

This sequence joins TRBV14 and TRBJ2-1, with 10 bases fitting TRBD2. Germline assignment: CDR1 SGHDN and CDR2 FVKESK. V gave up 4 bases and J gave up 4 bases; unmatched junction bases: 13. The CDR3 extends over 18 amino acids. This CDR3 is CASSPRNMGLAWYNEQFF. The CDR3 coding sequence is TGTGCCAGCAGCCCCAGAAATATGGGACTAGCGTGGTACAATGAGCAGTTCTTC.

The chain has TRBV7-8 and TRBJ1-1, with D hard to call. The V end lost 2 bases, the J end lost 4 bases, and 11 bases lay between the germline ends. The germline CDR1 and CDR2 sequences are SGHVS and FQNEAQ. There are 14 residues in the CDR3. CDR3 residues: CASSLRLTSTEAFF. The CDR3 nucleotides read TGTGCCAGCAGCTTACGGTTGACTAGCACTGAAGCTTTCTTT.

In this sample, this clone turned up a few times. The J gene is TRBJ2-3, the V gene TRBV25-1; D is possibly TRBD1 or TRBD2 (6 bases each). Deletions cut 8 bases from V and 2 bases from J, with 26 bases between. Germline CDR1 is MGHDK and CDR2 is SYGVNS. This CDR3 has 18 amino acids. The CDR3 here is CASRQTAGQEGFTDTQYF. Here the CDR3 DNA reads TGTGCCAGCCGCCAAACGGCGGGACAAGAAGGCTTCACAGATACGCAGTATTTT.

In this sample, this clone turned up a few times. The chain carries TRBV7-2 and TRBJ1-5; 7 nucleotides agree with TRBD1. This CDR3 spans 15 amino acids. Germline V gene sequence: CDR1 SGHTA, CDR2 FQGNSA. The J segment lost 5 bases and the V segment lost 5 bases, leaving 9 bases of the junction unmatched. CDR3 in amino acids: CASSIRQGVDQPQHF. DNA of the CDR3: TGTGCCAGCAGCATTAGACAGGGTGTAGATCAGCCCCAGCATTTT.

J is TRBJ1-3 and V is TRBV27, with D maybe TRBD1 (5 bases). Trimming left V 8 bases short and J 5 bases short, with 13 bases between. The germline gives CDR1 MNHEY, CDR2 SMNVEV (reference sequence). CDR3 length equals 13 residues. The CDR3 sequence is CASAGGFRNTIYF. The CDR3 DNA reads TGTGCCAGCGCCGGGGGTTTTAGAAACACCATATATTTT.

The chain couples TRBV10-3 to TRBJ2-1, with 9 bases fitting TRBD2. After removal of 5 bases from V and 5 bases from J, the junction contained 7 bases not matched to a gene. This CDR3 comprises 15 residues. CDR1 and CDR2 (germline): ENHRY, SYGVKD. The chain's CDR3 is CAISPKTSGNNEQFF. As DNA, the CDR3 is TGTGCCATCAGTCCCAAGACTAGCGGAAACAATGAGCAGTTCTTC.

The V call is TRBV6-1, the J call TRBJ2-3; D is ambiguous. CDR1 MNHNS and CDR2 SASEGT come from the germline V gene. CDR3 length: 13 residues. V was clipped by 4 bases and J by 4 bases, with 9 bases between them. DNA for the CDR3: TGTGCCAGCAGTGCCCCGGTCGCAGATACGCAGTATTTT. This translates into CASSAPVADTQYF.

On this clone itself: This specimen includes other DNA sequences encoding the same CDR3. This chain uses TRBV18 with TRBJ2-5, with 7 bases lining up with TRBD1. The V and J ends lost 2 bases and 3 bases, in that order; junction bases with no gene match: 0. Germline CDR1 is KGHSH and CDR2 is LQKENI. CDR3 length equals 13 residues. The CDR3 is CASSPTGEETQYF. CDR3 in DNA: TGTGCCAGCTCACCAACAGGGGAAGAGACCCAGTACTTC.

The genes are TRBV7-9 and TRBJ2-1; 8 nucleotides align to TRBD2. The CDR3 loop spans 15 amino acids. Germline CDR1 reads SEHNR; CDR2 reads FQNEAQ (reference sequence). Trimming removed 5 bases from V and 9 bases from J; junction bases left unmatched: 12. The CDR3 sequence: CASSPHGGGITEQFF. CDR3 bases: TGTGCCAGCAGCCCCCACGGGGGGGGGATTACTGAGCAGTTCTTC.

The rearrangement joins TRBV5-1 to TRBJ2-3; D is unclear. The ends were cut back, 6 bases at V and 2 bases at J, with 16 bases in the middle. CDR1 and CDR2 from the germline V gene are SGHRS and YFSETQ. The CDR3 covers 15 residues. CDR3 region: CASKGGALNTDTQYF. In DNA, the CDR3 is TGCGCCAGCAAAGGTGGCGCCCTAAACACAGATACGCAGTATTTT.

This clone is a singleton in its sample. At one of its ends the junction is not consistent with the germline gene, which may arise from a read error. This sequence joins TRBV29-1 and TRBJ2-1; 12 bases are shared with TRBD2. Per the germline V gene, CDR1 is SQVTM and CDR2 is ANQGSEA. CDR3 length: 15 amino acids. The CDR3 loop reads CSVEGLAGPWGEQFF. Here the CDR3 DNA reads TGCAGCGTGGAAGGACTAGCGGGGCCCTGGGGTGAGCAGTTCTTC.

The rearrangement links TRBV18 to TRBJ2-7; D possibly corresponds to TRBD2 (5 bases). In germline, CDR1 is KGHSH, CDR2 LQKENI. Trimming shortened V by 6 bases and J by 1 base, and 7 bases separated the two germline ends. The CDR3 covers 12 residues. CDR3 loop: CASSAGSYEQYF. In DNA form, the CDR3 reads TGTGCCAGCTCCGCGGGTTCCTACGAGCAGTACTTC.

The gene calls are TRBV5-4 and TRBJ1-2, with TRBD1 matching over 7 bases. Losses at the gene ends were 3 bases for V and 8 bases for J; bases not matched to a gene: 7. Germline lookup yields CDR1 SGHNT and CDR2 YYREEE (reference sequence). The CDR3 has 13 residues. CDR3 protein: CASSSPQGGGYTF. DNA for the CDR3: TGTGCCAGCAGCTCCCCGCAGGGGGGAGGCTACACCTTC.

The genes are TRBV27 and TRBJ2-7; D could derive from TRBD1 or TRBD2 (5 bases each). V shed 0 bases and J shed 5 bases, with 14 bases lying between them. Germline CDR1 is MNHEY and CDR2 is SMNVEV (reference sequence). The CDR3 covers 15 residues. The CDR3 DNA reads as TGTGCCAGCAGTTTATCGAGGGACGGGTCTAACGAGCAGTACTTC. Protein sequence: CASSLSRDGSNEQYF.

The chain couples TRBV10-2 to TRBJ1-2; D gene uncertain. This CDR3 is 13 amino acids long. CDR1 and CDR2 from the germline V gene are WSHSY and SAAADI. V was clipped by 4 bases and J by 4 bases, with 10 bases between them. Here the CDR3 DNA reads TGCGCCAGCAGTGCGGTCAGCCGCTATGGCTACACCTTC. This translates into CASSAVSRYGYTF.

In regard to this clone: Possible read error: a much larger clone is one base away. The chain joins TRBV5-4 to TRBJ2-7, with unresolved D. The length of the CDR3 is 12 residues. The germline gives CDR1 SGHNT, CDR2 YYREEE (reference sequence). In DNA, the CDR3 is TGTGCCAGCAGCAGGGCCTCCTACGAGCAGCACTTC. Protein sequence: CASSRASYEQHF.

This chain uses TRBV5-4 with TRBJ1-2; D is ambiguous. The germline gives CDR1 SGHNT, CDR2 YYREEE (reference sequence). The CDR3 is 15 residues long. Trimming pared 0 bases from V and 5 bases from J, leaving 14 bases between. The CDR3 is CASSLGGGRNYGYTF. The CDR3 bases are TGTGCCAGCAGCTTGGGTGGCGGGCGGAATTATGGCTACACCTTC.

Here the CDR3 reads CASTTGAGANVLTF. The CDR3 coding sequence is TGTGCCAGCACTACAGGGGCTGGGGCCAACGTCCTGACTTTC. V is TRBV28 and J is TRBJ2-6; 7 nucleotides match TRBD1. With V trimmed by 7 bases and J by 2 bases, 2 bases remained unmatched. This CDR3 is 14 amino acids long. Germline V gives CDR1 MDHEN, CDR2 SYDVKM.

The chain uses TRBV18 and TRBJ1-1; 10 nucleotides match TRBD1. V shed 5 bases, J shed 8 bases, and the junction held 8 bases outside the gene matches. The CDR3 loop spans 14 amino acids. CDR1 is KGHSH, CDR2 LQKENI, per germline. CDR3 in DNA: TGTGCCAGCTCAAGGACAGGGGGTCTCGTCGAAGCTTTCTTT. Amino acids: CASSRTGGLVEAFF.